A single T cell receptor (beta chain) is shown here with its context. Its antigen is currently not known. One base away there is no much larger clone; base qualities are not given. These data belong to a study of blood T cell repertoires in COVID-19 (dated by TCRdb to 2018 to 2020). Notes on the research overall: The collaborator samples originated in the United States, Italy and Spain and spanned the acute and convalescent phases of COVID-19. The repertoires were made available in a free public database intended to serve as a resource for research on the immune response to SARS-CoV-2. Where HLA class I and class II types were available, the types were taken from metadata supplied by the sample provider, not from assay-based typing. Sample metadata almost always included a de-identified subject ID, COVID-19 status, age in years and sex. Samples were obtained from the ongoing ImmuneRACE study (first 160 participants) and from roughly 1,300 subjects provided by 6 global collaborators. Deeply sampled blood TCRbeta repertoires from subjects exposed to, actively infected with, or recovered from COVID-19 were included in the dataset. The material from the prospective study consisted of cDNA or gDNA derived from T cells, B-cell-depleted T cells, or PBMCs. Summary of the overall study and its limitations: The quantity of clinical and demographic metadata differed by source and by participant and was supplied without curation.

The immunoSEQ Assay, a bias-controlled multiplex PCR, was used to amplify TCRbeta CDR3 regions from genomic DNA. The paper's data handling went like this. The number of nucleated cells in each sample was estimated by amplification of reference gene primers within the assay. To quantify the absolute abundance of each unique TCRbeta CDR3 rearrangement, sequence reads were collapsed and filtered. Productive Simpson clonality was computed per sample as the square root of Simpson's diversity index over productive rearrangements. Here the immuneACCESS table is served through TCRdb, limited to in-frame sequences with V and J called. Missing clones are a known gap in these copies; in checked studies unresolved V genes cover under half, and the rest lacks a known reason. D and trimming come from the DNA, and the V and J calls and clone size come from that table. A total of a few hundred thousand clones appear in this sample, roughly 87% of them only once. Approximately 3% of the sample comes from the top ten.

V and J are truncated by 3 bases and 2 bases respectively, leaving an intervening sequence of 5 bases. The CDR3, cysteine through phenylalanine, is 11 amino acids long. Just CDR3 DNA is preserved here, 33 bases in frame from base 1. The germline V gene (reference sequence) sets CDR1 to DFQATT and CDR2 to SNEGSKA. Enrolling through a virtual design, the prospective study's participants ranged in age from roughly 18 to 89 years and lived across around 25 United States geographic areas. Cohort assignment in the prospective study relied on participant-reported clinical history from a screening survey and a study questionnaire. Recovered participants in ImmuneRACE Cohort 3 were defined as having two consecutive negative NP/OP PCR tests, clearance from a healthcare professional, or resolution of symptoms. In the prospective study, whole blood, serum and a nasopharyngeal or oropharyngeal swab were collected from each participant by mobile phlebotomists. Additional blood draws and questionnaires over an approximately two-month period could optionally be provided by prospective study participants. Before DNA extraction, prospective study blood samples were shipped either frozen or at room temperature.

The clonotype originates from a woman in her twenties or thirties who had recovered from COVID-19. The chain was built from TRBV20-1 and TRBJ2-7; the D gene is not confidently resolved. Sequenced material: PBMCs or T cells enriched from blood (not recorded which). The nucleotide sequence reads TGCAGTGCTAGCGAGACCTACGAGCAGTACTTC. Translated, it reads CSASETYEQYF.